This T cell receptor beta chain is from a study of blood T cell repertoires in COVID-19. The table came from immunoSEQ multiplex PCR; TCRdb's copy has only in-frame clones and leaves some out. The sample carries around 180,000 clones, 80% to 90% recorded once. Per germline, CDR1 SGHKS and CDR2 YYEKEE (reference sequence). The V end was cut by 0 bases, the J end by 0 bases, with 10 bases between. The CDR3 is made up of 16 amino acids. The chain employs TRBV5-5 and TRBJ2-1; a weak D match, TRBD1 (6 bases). Specimen: peripheral blood. The sequence derives from a man aged 35 to 55 with active or convalescent COVID-19. This CDR3 is CASSLDREASYNEQFF. CDR3 sequence (DNA): TGTGCCAGCAGCTTGGACAGGGAAGCCTCCTACAATGAGCAGTTCTTC.